One sample yielded the 24 T cell receptor beta chains listed below, sequenced in a study of T cell changes during pregnancy in multiple sclerosis. Profiled with immunoSEQ multiplex PCR; TCRdb holds only in-frame clones, not every one. The sample lists fewer than 40,000 clones, approximately 92% occurring once. The specimen comprised CD8+ T cells from peripheral blood mononuclear cells, sampled in the second trimester of pregnancy. Receptors were obtained from a female donor with multiple sclerosis, enrolled in a pregnancy study.

The chain links TRBV9 to TRBJ2-1; D is unclear. Germline-derived CDR1 and CDR2 are SGDLS and YYNGEE. Between the trimmed V and J ends, which lost 0 bases and 9 bases, there was a span of 10 bases. The length of the CDR3 is 13 residues. CDR3 bases: TGTGCCAGCAGCGTAGGACCTAGAAGTGAGCAGTTCTTC. This translates into CASSVGPRSEQFF.

The chain joins TRBV13 to TRBJ1-1, with 9 bases that match TRBD1. The ends lost 4 bases at V and 1 base at J; junction bases unmatched: 10. In germline, CDR1 is PRHDT, CDR2 FYEKMQ (reference sequence). This CDR3 comprises 17 residues. The CDR3 sequence is CASSSSPGTGTNTEAFF. DNA for the CDR3: TGTGCCAGCAGCTCAAGTCCCGGGACAGGGACGAACACTGAAGCTTTCTTT. The whole variable domain, filled in from reference TRBV13 and TRBJ1-1, reads AAGVIQSPRHLIKEKRETATLKCYPIPRHDTVYWYQQGPGQDPQFLISFYEKMQSDKGSIPDRFSAQQFSDYHSELNMSSLELGDSALYFCASSSSPGTGTNTEAFFGQGTRLTVV.

The chain is built from TRBV28 and TRBJ2-1; TRBD2 is a possible D gene (6 bases). The CDR3 loop spans 14 amino acids. Germline V gene lookup returns CDR1 MDHEN and CDR2 SYDVKM. The germline V and J ends were trimmed by 8 bases and 4 bases, with 15 bases remaining between them. The CDR3 DNA is TGTGCCAGCGGAAACAGTGGAGGGTACAATGAGCAGTTCTTC. Its translation is CASGNSGGYNEQFF.

The chain couples TRBV10-2 to TRBJ2-3; D is unresolved. V lost 8 bases to trimming and J lost 2 bases, with 5 bases between them. This CDR3 region has 11 residues. Looked up from germline, CDR1 is WSHSY and CDR2 is SAAADI. The CDR3 coding sequence is TGCGCCAGCTTAGACACAGATACGCAGTATTTT. This codes for CASLDTDTQYF.

V gene TRBV9 combines with J gene TRBJ2-6; D perhaps matches TRBD2 (5 bases). The CDR3 length is 18 residues. Germline values: CDR1 SGDLS, CDR2 YYNGEE. The V end lost 3 bases, the J end lost 0 bases, and 16 bases lay between the germline ends. CDR3 nucleotide sequence: TGTGCCAGCAGCGGTCCTAGCTTTCTAGACTCTGGGGCCAACGTCCTGACTTTC. Protein sequence: CASSGPSFLDSGANVLTF.

The sample holds a few counts of this clone. The V and J genes are TRBV9 and TRBJ2-1; a weak D match, TRBD2 (6 bases). The germline V and J ends were trimmed by 3 bases and 8 bases, with 12 bases remaining between them. This CDR3 comprises 13 residues. Germline loops: CDR1 SGDLS, CDR2 YYNGEE. The CDR3 region has the DNA TGTGCCAGCAGCGCTTCGGGGGTCGATGAGCAGTTCTTC. It encodes CASSASGVDEQFF.

This chain connects TRBV27 to TRBJ2-1; TRBD2 agrees at 11 bases. Losses at the gene ends were 5 bases for V and 9 bases for J; bases not matched to a gene: 9. The CDR3 runs 15 residues. The V gene's germline CDR1 is MNHEY and CDR2 SMNVEV (reference sequence). The CDR3 bases are TGTGCCAGCAGTCCCCGGACTAGCGGGTGGGGTGAGCAGTTCTTC. It is translated as CASSPRTSGWGEQFF.

The chain recombines TRBV27 with TRBJ2-7, with 8 bases matching TRBD1. Germline trimming cut 3 bases from V and 6 bases from J; bases unmatched to any gene: 4. From germline, CDR1 is MNHEY and CDR2 SMNVEV (reference sequence). The CDR3 contains 13 residues. CDR3 in DNA: TGTGCCAGCAGTTTGGGCAGGGGGCGCGAGCAGTACTTC. This sequence encodes CASSLGRGREQYF.

J is TRBJ2-7 and V is TRBV9; D perhaps matches TRBD2 (6 bases). Germline V gives CDR1 SGDLS, CDR2 YYNGEE. V lost 0 bases to trimming and J lost 5 bases, with 18 bases between them. CDR3 size: 16 residues. In DNA form, the CDR3 reads TGTGCCAGCAGCGTAGAGCTAGGGGCAGGGAGGAACGAGCAGTACTTC. It codes for CASSVELGAGRNEQYF.

V is TRBV6-1 and J is TRBJ1-5; D uncertain. Between the trimmed V and J ends, which lost 2 bases and 4 bases, there was a span of 9 bases. Germline CDR1 is MNHNS and CDR2 is SASEGT. This CDR3 is built from 14 residues. The chain's CDR3 is CASSELTGNQPQHF. The CDR3 nucleotides read TGTGCCAGCAGTGAATTAACGGGTAATCAGCCCCAGCATTTT.

This clone showed up just once. This chain uses TRBV29-1 with TRBJ2-7; 9 bases align to TRBD2. The trim removed 4 bases at V and 2 bases at J, leaving 9 bases unmatched. The length of the CDR3 is 15 residues. Germline CDR1 and CDR2: SQVTM and ANQGSEA. The CDR3, as DNA: TGCAGCGTTGGCGGGAGGGAGGGGGGAACCTACGAGCAGTACTTC. As protein: CSVGGREGGTYEQYF.

This clone came up a few times. The chain combines TRBV2 with TRBJ1-1, with 10 bases aligning to TRBD1. The CDR3 is made up of 14 amino acids. Per germline, CDR1 SNHLY and CDR2 FYNNEI. The junction had 5 bases not matched to a gene; V was cut back by 5 bases and J by 5 bases. DNA of the CDR3: TGTGCCAGCAGTTTGGACAGGGGGAAGACTGAAGCTTTCTTT. Translating gives CASSLDRGKTEAFF.

Regarding this clone: Other DNA sequences from this sample encode an identical CDR3 as well. Here the CDR3 reads CASSPGGGYNEQFF. The CDR3 nucleotides read TGTGCCAGCAGCCCGGGGGGGGGCTACAATGAGCAGTTCTTC. The chain recombines TRBV7-3 with TRBJ2-1; 8 bases map to TRBD2. The CDR3 contains 14 residues. CDR1 is SGHTA and CDR2 is FQGTGA in the germline V gene. V was clipped by 5 bases and J by 3 bases; unmatched bases: 3.

This chain joins TRBV11-2 and TRBJ1-2; TRBD1 might be the D (5 bases). The CDR3 length is 14 residues. Germline V gene data show CDR1 as SGHAT and CDR2 as FQNNGV. V was cut by 1 base and J by 2 bases, with 8 bases left in between. The CDR3: CASSLGGENYGYTF. The CDR3 bases are TGTGCCAGCAGCTTAGGGGGCGAGAACTATGGCTACACCTTC. Full variable domain (outside the CDR3, taken from reference TRBV11-2 and TRBJ1-2): EAGVAQSPRYKIIEKRQSVAFWCNPISGHATLYWYQQILGQGPKLLIQFQNNGVVDDSQLPKDRFSAERLKGVDSTLKIQPAKLEDSAVYLCASSLGGENYGYTFGSGTRLTVV.

This chain connects TRBV18 to TRBJ2-2, with 7 positions matching TRBD1. Germline-derived CDR1 and CDR2 are KGHSH and LQKENI. V dropped 2 bases and J dropped 7; count of bases not matched to a gene: 13. This CDR3 is 17 amino acids long. DNA of the CDR3: TGTGCCAGCTCACCAAACGGCGGACAGGTTCGCGTCGGGGAGCTGTTTTTT. Translating gives CASSPNGGQVRVGELFF.

This chain links TRBV5-4 with TRBJ2-5; 9 bases line up with TRBD2. After removal of 4 bases from V and 4 bases from J, the junction contained 5 bases not matched to a gene. There are 14 residues in the CDR3. Per the germline V gene, CDR1 is SGHNT and CDR2 is YYREEE (reference sequence). CDR3: CASSRREGRETQYF. The CDR3 region has the DNA TGTGCCAGCAGCCGGCGGGAGGGAAGAGAGACCCAGTACTTC. The full variable domain, in which reference TRBV5-4 and TRBJ2-5 provide the parts outside the CDR3, is ETGVTQSPTHLIKTRGQQVTLRCSSQSGHNTVSWYQQALGQGPQFIFQYYREEENGRGNFPPRFSGLQFPNYSSELNVNALELDDSALYLCASSRREGRETQYFGPGTRLLVL.

The V call is TRBV2, the J call TRBJ2-7; tentative D call: TRBD2 (5 bases). The CDR3 consists of 15 residues. Germline-derived CDR1 and CDR2 are SNHLY and FYNNEI. V was shortened by 3 bases and J by 3 bases, with 15 bases between the two germline ends. The chain's CDR3 is CASSEATGIVYEQYF. The CDR3 nucleotides are TGTGCCAGCAGTGAGGCGACGGGAATTGTCTACGAGCAGTACTTC.

The rearrangement uses TRBV4-2 and TRBJ1-4; D uncertain. The CDR3 extends over 17 amino acids. In germline, CDR1 is LGHNA, CDR2 YNFKEQ. Trimming removed 0 bases at V and 8 bases at J, with 19 bases between. The CDR3 DNA sequence: TGTGCCAGCAGCCAAGAAGCGCGGCCCGAAGGTTACGAAAAACTGTTTTTT. This encodes CASSQEARPEGYEKLFF.

This chain links TRBV28 with TRBJ2-7; weak D call: TRBD1 (5 bases). The CDR3 extends over 13 amino acids. The V end was cut by 3 bases, the J end by 1 base, with 7 bases between. Germline lookup yields CDR1 MDHEN and CDR2 SYDVKM. CDR3 nucleotide sequence: TGTGCCAGCAGTTTGGGGCAGTCCTACGAGCAGTACTTC. Translation: CASSLGQSYEQYF.

This chain links TRBV7-9 with TRBJ2-3; no definite D call. V dropped 5 bases and J dropped 0 bases, with 15 bases sitting between them. Germline CDR1 SEHNR, CDR2 FQNEAQ (reference sequence). The CDR3 has 16 amino acids. The CDR3 region has the DNA TGTGCCAGCAGCCCCCGACTGAGTGCTAGCACAGATACGCAGTATTTT. Encoded protein: CASSPRLSASTDTQYF.

This clone has a handful of counts. The chain carries TRBV6-1 and TRBJ2-3, with D uncertain. Germline values: CDR1 MNHNS, CDR2 SASEGT. Between the trimmed V and J ends, which lost 6 bases and 5 bases, there was a span of 9 bases. The CDR3 contains 12 residues. The CDR3 DNA is TGTGCCAGCAGCGAACGCGTAGATACGCAGTATTTT. Its protein product is CASSERVDTQYF.

This clone was counted a few times. V is TRBV6-5 and J is TRBJ2-1, with 8 positions matching TRBD2. V shed 5 bases and J 1 base; nucleotides not matched to a gene: 1. The CDR3 extends over 14 amino acids. Per germline, CDR1 MNHEY and CDR2 SVGAGI. This chain's CDR3 is CASSQRESYNEQFF. CDR3 DNA: TGTGCCAGCAGTCAGCGGGAGTCCTACAATGAGCAGTTCTTC.

The genes are TRBV28 and TRBJ1-5; 9 nucleotides line up with TRBD1. Per germline, CDR1 MDHEN and CDR2 SYDVKM. This CDR3 has 16 amino acids. V shed 7 bases, J shed 4 bases, and the junction held 11 bases outside the gene matches. CDR3 amino acids: CASKRQGDDWNQPQHF. The CDR3 DNA reads as TGTGCCAGCAAAAGACAGGGGGACGATTGGAATCAGCCCCAGCATTTT.

This chain connects TRBV18 to TRBJ2-3; 8 nucleotides line up with TRBD1. In germline, CDR1 is KGHSH, CDR2 LQKENI. The CDR3 spans 16 residues. With V trimmed by 3 bases and J by 4 bases, 9 bases remained unmatched. The CDR3 DNA reads as TGTGCCAGCTCACCTCTAAACTGGACAGGGCCAGATACGCAGTATTTT. This codes for CASSPLNWTGPDTQYF.